One and the same sample provided the 2 T cell receptor beta chains below, sequenced in a study of beta chain features in type 1 diabetes. As every portion of the isolated RNA was reverse transcribed, the sequencing read expressed TCRB transcripts. The assay was immunoSEQ multiplex PCR, and TCRdb's table has in-frame clones only and misses some. The table includes about 410,000 clones, about 14% detected once. The sequenced sample was naive CD4+ T cells from blood. Every receptor here comes from a man aged 25 to 40 in good health.

This clone was observed a handful of times. The J gene is TRBJ1-5, the V gene TRBV30, with 9 bases identical to TRBD1. V lost 3 bases, J lost 2 bases, and 2 bases stayed unmatched. Germline CDR1 GTSNPN, CDR2 SVGIG (reference sequence). The CDR3 is 14 residues long. CDR3 region: CAWRRTGGNQPQHF. CDR3 DNA: TGTGCCTGGAGGAGGACAGGGGGCAATCAGCCCCAGCATTTT. The full variable domain, rest sourced from reference TRBV30 and TRBJ1-5, is SQTIHQWPATLVQPVGSPLSLECTVEGTSNPNLYWYRQAAGRGLQLLFYSVGIGQISSEVPQNLSASRPQDRQFILSSKKLLLSDSGFYLCAWRRTGGNQPQHFGDGTRLSIL.

This chain connects TRBV4-2 to TRBJ2-3; the D is unclear. Germline V gives CDR1 LGHNA, CDR2 YNFKEQ. V lost 1 base, J lost 3 bases, and 8 bases lay in between. The CDR3 runs 14 residues. CDR3 DNA: TGTGCCAGCAGCCAAGTACCGATTACAGATACGCAGTATTTT. Its translation: CASSQVPITDTQYF.